This T cell receptor beta chain was recorded in a study of regulatory T cells in long-lasting Graves disease listed by TCRdb under 2021. For the wider study: Antithyroid drugs had been taken for less than 3 months by newly diagnosed Graves' disease patients. Peripheral blood TCR sequencing and RNA sequencing compared persistent Graves' disease patients with newly diagnosed Graves' disease patients. The study was conducted in China and was registered as a clinical trial. TCR sequencing covered roughly 13 persistent and 20 or so newly diagnosed Graves' disease patients, approximately 33 samples in total.

General conclusions and limits of the study: Patients with persistent disease shared more public clonotypes (about 2,900) than newly diagnosed patients did (around 930). Because the primary lesion, thyroid tissue, could not be accessed, the study looked at peripheral blood alone. Persistent disease showed preferential use of TRBV28, TRBJ1-2 and TRBJ2-5, whereas newly diagnosed disease favored TRBV20-1 and TRBJ2-1. Sequencing and analysis were limited to the TCR beta chain. Lower TCR Shannon entropy and fewer highly expanded clones were observed in persistent Graves' disease patients than in newly diagnosed patients, which suggested clonal expansion. The small sample size was acknowledged by the authors as a limitation that may reduce accuracy.

The CDR3 goes from the cysteine to the phenylalanine over 14 residues. Only the CDR3 portion is preserved as DNA: 42 bases, with reading frame beginning at the first base. V loses 0 bases, J loses 6 bases, and the germline ends lie 10 bases apart. CDR1 and CDR2, looked up from the germline V gene (reference sequence), are SGHNT and YYREEE. The library came from multiplex PCR. TCRdb names Illumina HiSeq 4000 as the instrument used. TCR beta libraries were built with iRepertoire HTBI primers and Arm-PCR amplification of CDR3 regions. PCR products were gel purified before sequencing. In the paper's pipeline: Across samples, about 64 TRBV and 15 or so TRBJ segments were identified and used for gene usage analysis of CDR3 amino acid clonotypes. COPE and FqMerger were used to merge the filtered high-quality paired reads into contigs. Contigs were aligned with BLAST to IMGT TRBV, TRBD and TRBJ reference genes, and CDR3 was defined per IMGT. Any clonotype with a frequency above 0.1% was counted as a highly expanded clone. Shannon entropy was used to measure repertoire diversity, and the Gini coefficient was used to measure V-J evenness. Clonotypes shared by more than one individual were considered public. The public reads were reprocessed in TCRdb via fastp at Q25 and MiXCR, keeping in-frame beta chains. Rows matching on CDR3 protein sequence are summarized as one entry with the most common DNA and genes. What appears here as the V and J calls and clone size reflects TCRdb's work, not the paper's. This sample holds approximately 400,000 distinct CDR3 sequences; 15% were observed only once. The ten largest account for 15% to 20% of the sample.

Turning to this clonotype: Its antigen target is currently unknown. No base quality values were provided; no much bigger clone lies one nucleotide off.

The intended sense of this specimen's time point label: newly diagnosed GD, antithyroid drugs for less than 3 months. For both TCR sequencing and RNA sequencing, RNA was extracted from PBMCs in TRIzol. Graves' disease was diagnosed according to American Thyroid Association guidelines. Patients for the study were recruited at an endocrinology department in Xi'an, China. Each patient gave approximately 10 milliliters of peripheral blood, collected in an EDTA anticoagulant tube. Ficoll Paque Plus density gradient separation was used to isolate PBMCs, and no additional T cell sorting was done. An Agilent 2100 Bioanalyzer and agarose gel were used to assess RNA quality, and a NanoDrop 2000 was used to measure RNA concentration. The same data also went into a second study, on T cells in Graves' hyperthyroidism and ophthalmopathy. As the second publication notes: A patient counted as having stable Graves' hyperthyroidism if no progression to ophthalmopathy occurred over 18 months of follow-up. Hyperthyroidism patients were aged 18 to 65 years and newly diagnosed, with disease duration of less than 2 months. Any patient with an uncontrolled infection, another autoimmune disease, pregnancy or lactation was excluded. Diagnoses relied on clinical symptoms, serum thyroxine and TRAb, thyroid ultrasound and orbital computed tomography. The first round of RT-PCR for the TCR CDR3 was performed with the HTBI primer set and the Qiagen OneStep RT-PCR kit. Most expanded thyroid clonotypes (frequency above 0.001) were also detected in blood, a finding suggesting that blood repertoires may reflect thyroid immune responses. A 13 V-J signature model separated ophthalmopathy from stable hyperthyroidism, with over 85% sensitivity and approximately 81% specificity in cross-validation and 80%/75% in testing. In validation, the model predicted progression to ophthalmopathy a median of approximately 6.6 months before onset, with 70% to 71% sensitivity and roughly 72% specificity. To identify TCR V-J signatures that set the groups apart, the researchers used a discovery cohort of about a hundred patients, made up of around 42 with Graves' ophthalmopathy and 57 with stable Graves' hyperthyroidism. Prospective prediction of ophthalmopathy was tested in an independent validation cohort consisting of about 20 hyperthyroidism patients and approximately 16 patients who later progressed to ophthalmopathy. For training and testing, the 100 or so patients in the discovery cohort were randomly divided in a 7:3 ratio. Thyroid tissue and blood T-cell repertoires from about six Graves' hyperthyroidism patients were also compared in the study. After blood sampling, hyperthyroidism patients were treated with methimazole at a starting dose of 30 mg daily, and ophthalmopathy patients were treated with high-dose intravenous methylprednisolone. The libraries were constructed in a second round of multiplex PCR and then size-selected and purified. Paired-end sequencing of the libraries was performed with 100 bp reads on an Illumina HiSeq2000. SOAPnuke was used to process the raw data, with reads discarded if the reads contained adapters or uncalled bases, had a mean Phred below 15, or lacked an exact constant-primer or identifier match. High-quality paired reads were merged using COPE v1.2.5, and each unique nucleotide sequence was defined as a clonotype. MiTCR v1.1 was used to align the clonotypes against IMGT TRBV, TRBD and TRBJ reference segments. The analysis included only V-J combinations with a frequency above 0.0001, which together covered 99% to 99.2% of the repertoires. The TCS score was defined as the ratio of F50 (clonal expansion) to E x V (chaos), calculated using BLOSUM62-based TCRdist between CDR3 peptides within each V-J. Welch's t-statistics and random forest reduced roughly 530 V-J features to 13, which were used in a naive Bayes classifier (R e1071). Sample size was not statistically predetermined, and blinding of investigators to group allocation was not performed. The paper reports TCR Vbeta CDR3 sequencing of over 130 peripheral blood samples: approximately 41 ophthalmopathy, roughly 80 hyperthyroidism and roughly 17 progressor patients.

The specimen comprised peripheral blood mononuclear cells (PBMCs), sampled at new diagnosis, from a patient treated with antithyroid drugs. Here the chain combines TRBV5-4 and TRBJ2-1; no confident D gene assignment can be made. The receptor's source is a woman aged 30 to 39 with Graves disease. Donor details come from another sample of the same person, matched by shared clones. The DNA reads as follows: TGTGCCAGCAGCTTGGTTAGCAGAGGCAATGAGCAGTTCTTC. Its protein product is CASSLVSRGNEQFF.